This T cell receptor beta chain was sequenced for a study of shared clonotypes between healthy human individuals (dated by TCRdb to 2018 to 2020). In the study overall: A few men and a couple of women, aged 18 to 49 years, made up the cohort. For each donor, three plates each were used for CD4 naive and CD4 memory, two plates were used for CD8 naive, and one plate was used for CD8 memory. Blood TCR repertoires of about 5 healthy adults were deeply sequenced to estimate repertoire size and the extent of clonotype sharing between individuals. To increase sequencing depth and limit assay-specific biases, TCR repertoire library preparation and sequencing were carried out by different laboratories using diverse techniques. Per donor, leukapheresis produced somewhere between about 0.85 and 9.5 billion PBMCs.

V is pruned by 5 bases and J by 4 bases, leaving 5 bases of the junction without a gene match. Spanning cysteine to phenylalanine, the CDR3 consists of 15 amino acids. Of the read, only the CDR3 DNA is kept; its 45 bases are in frame from base 1. As encoded in the germline V gene, CDR1 is SGHNT while CDR2 is YENEEA. Using the deep immunoSEQ assay, multiplex PCR amplified TCR CDR3 regions from genomic DNA. For each cell subset, the extracted genomic DNA was distributed evenly across all wells of several immunoSEQ 96-well plates, and each plate served as one replicate. For sorted subsets, each replicate PCR was loaded with around 200 ng genomic DNA, equivalent to 25,000 to 35,000 T cell genomes. The purified libraries were quantified using a Qubit 3.0 fluorometer, sized with a Bioanalyzer 2100, and then quantified again using the KAPA Library Quantification kit. A separate single-read 150-cycle Illumina NextSeq 550 flow cell was used to sequence each immunoSEQ 96-well plate. Per the authors' processing: Because the immunoSEQ output held only junctional sequences and lacked quality scores, the filtering could not match the filtering applied to full-length reads. To assign V/J genes and CDR3, sequences were annotated against IMGT germline references using PyIR, a Python wrapper for IgBLAST v1.9. Any read was removed if the V/J assignment was weak (E-value above 1e-6), the CDR3 was missing, or the read contained stop codons, out-of-frame junctions, or ambiguous translated residues. V3J clonotypes were defined as sequences sharing the same inferred V gene, J gene, and CDR3 amino acid sequence. Percentage overlap between repertoires was computed as shared unique clonotypes divided by the size of the smaller repertoire. Richness of each repertoire was evaluated using RTK rarefaction, the Chao1 estimator, and Recon v2.1 estimates of unobserved clonotypes. Generation probabilities were computed with OLGA for all TCRbeta clonotypes obtained by the gDNA method from several donors. The source is immuneACCESS, and TCRdb retained only in-frame sequences with V and J called. Part of the clones is not carried over; for the studies checked, unresolved V genes explain less than half of this, and the remainder is unexplained. From that table come the V and J calls and clone size; the DNA was used to work out D and trimming. The sample table records about 180,000 clones; approximately 92% of these occur just once. About 0.07% of the sample lies in the top ten.

A note on this clone: Its target antigen remains unknown. The record has no base qualities; no much larger clone is one base away.

Donors were healthy HIV-negative adults with no recently reported acute infections or vaccinations. All donors were Caucasian adults living in Nashville, Tennessee, USA. CD4+ T cells were enriched by magnetic negative selection; naive cells were then positively selected on CD45RA, and the negative fraction formed the memory subset. Blood was collected by leukapheresis, and PBMCs were isolated by Ficoll-Histopaque density gradient centrifugation and then cryopreserved in liquid nitrogen vapor phase. Analytical flow cytometry was used to check the purity and quantity of every magnetically sorted T cell population. Genomic DNA was isolated from every sorted fraction and measured by UV absorbance on a Nanodrop 2000c. Study-wide conclusions, independent of this receptor: Naive subsets generally had larger estimated clonotype richness than memory subsets did. Sampling was limited to blood, and TCR repertoires in tissue likely differ from TCR repertoires in blood. Approximately 5% of naive CD4, 3.5% of naive CD8, approximately 2.2% of memory CD4, and around 0.42% of memory CD8 clonotypes were shared across several donors. Based on pairwise subsampling, the degree of clonotype sharing among donors was expected to be affected by sequencing depth. Incomplete sequencing was indicated by rarefaction of sorted-subset datasets, despite the large sequencing depth. Higher generation probabilities were observed for clonotypes shared by all four sorted-subset donors than for non-shared clonotypes. The small number of donors limited the genetic and exposure-history diversity represented.

This TCR was sampled from a woman in her twenties or thirties in good health. The chain joins TRBV11-3 to TRBJ2-1; TRBD2 aligns with 10 central bases. Material: naive CD4+ T cells sorted from blood. The label giving this sample's cell subset or site can be read as: CD45RA+ positively selected. The CDR3 loop reads CASSLAGESYNEQFF. The bases read TGTGCCAGCAGCCTAGCGGGAGAGTCGTACAATGAGCAGTTCTTC.